This entry features one T cell receptor (beta chain) sequence. The J segment lost 5 bases and the V segment lost 6 bases, leaving 3 bases of the junction unmatched. Germline V gene sequence: CDR1 ENHRY, CDR2 SYGVKD. The CDR3 spans 13 residues. The data stem from a study of blood T cell repertoires in COVID-19. As for the study in general: Sites in the United States, Italy and Spain provided acute and convalescent COVID-19 samples. The cDNA or gDNA used as material had been derived from T cells, B-cell-depleted T cells, or PBMCs.

Original methodology: Estimates of nucleated cell counts were drawn from the amplification of reference gene primers. Some clones are missing from TCRdb's copy, which holds only in-frame ones; the method was immunoSEQ multiplex PCR. V and J calls and clone size are those listed in that table; D and trimming were worked out from the DNA. This sample yields around 260,000 clones, of which roughly 86% are seen a single time; around 3.6% belongs to the top ten. This chain uses TRBV10-3 with TRBJ2-7, with TRBD2 matching 11 bases. Sequenced sample: peripheral blood. This receptor was identified in a man aged 18 to 30 with active or convalescent COVID-19. DNA for the CDR3: TGTGCCATCAGAACTAGCGGGGGAAACGAGCAGTACTTC. It translates to CAIRTSGGNEQYF.